The rows below give T cell receptor beta chains drawn from one sample of a study of cytomegalovirus exposure and HLA in healthy donors. Using immunoSEQ multiplex PCR, the repertoire was profiled, and TCRdb retains in-frame clones only, with some absent. The repertoire holds over 200,000 clones, about 81% seen once, with 4.5% to 7% in the top ten. Sample: PBMCs. All receptors come from a man aged 35 to 55 in good health and CMV-seropositive. Each CDR3 is given without its conserved first and last residue.

len	v_gene	CDR3aa
12	TRBV6-1	ASSRRGGEGEAF
15	TRBV7-7	ASSQRGTSGRKETQY
12	TRBV5-1	ASSPGTFQETQY
14	TRBV5-5	ASSFRDYYSTDTQY
14	TRBV5-8	ASSYRGRGTNEKLF
12	TRBV5-6	ASTPTGRWTEAF
12	TRBV19	ASRQWASTETQY
13	TRBV30	AWRGTGTSSYEQY
11	TRBV2	ASRALKNTEAF
14	TRBV5-4	ASRSGTGGPQETQY
10	TRBV5-1	ASSSTLDIQY
13	TRBV6-5	ASSYDRGSGNTIY
14	TRBV7-9	ASSPPTSGNHNEQF
13	TRBV27	ASRSSGRITGELF
14	TRBV5-1	ASSRLIAGGTDEQY
13	TRBV5-1	ASSLVGAGSSPLH
14	TRBV5-1	ASSLASGPYQETQY
9	TRBV10-2	ASSEGTQDN
11	TRBV5-1	ASRLAENTEAF
14	TRBV13	ASSRELGSTSGEQF
10	TRBV7-3	ASSRGLGIQY
13	TRBV5-4	ASSPWDSGSGTQY
13	TRBV4-2	ASSQVGGKGTEAF
13	TRBV10-2	ASSQGLLSTDTQY
9	TRBV6-6	ASKEGGGYT
11	TRBV25-1	ASAGQAWVGYT
13	TRBV7-7	ASSLGDSVNNEQF
13	TRBV6-5	ASSTAGRRAGELF
13	TRBV4-1	ASSQVSRESNEQY
10	TRBV27	ASSPSGYGYT
15	TRBV11-2	ASSLAGGLAGLETQY
11	TRBV6-1	ASKLDSSYEQY
13	TRBV19	ASSIAGHSYNEQF
13	TRBV27	ASSWAYTSNQPQH
12	TRBV5-1	ASSSWTHNYGYT
15	TRBV5-1	ASSLAVSGRAEETQY
11	TRBV19	ASGTKSNQPQH
13	TRBV18	ASSRVRVIGHEQY
12	TRBV7-9	ASSLEQGGEKLF
11	TRBV2	ASRGTGNYGYT
10	TRBV5-6	ASSLAGFEQY
14	TRBV4-1	ASSPGLAGTTYEQY
12	TRBV5-1	ASSLGQGVDGYT
13	TRBV5-1	ASSFGGNSNQPQH
14	TRBV7-9	SSSRPSGRGFNEQF
12	TRBV28	ASSQTGSDYGYT
12	TRBV18	ASSTRTANTEAF
14	TRBV19	ASSISLRGYNQPQH
13	TRBV19	ASSEREHSYNEQF
11	TRBV6-5	ASSTGQSYEQY
13	TRBV7-6	ASSPSGSRVDTQY
11	TRBV28	ASSLTGEETQY
14	TRBV7-8	ASSLPTSGGYNEQF
14	TRBV9	ASSPHRGSGGNEQY
12	TRBV6-6	ASSPGHLNTEAF